These 6 T cell receptor beta chains share one sample of origin, sequenced in a study of T cells in Graves' hyperthyroidism and ophthalmopathy. The TCR beta CDR3 regions underwent amplification using RNA transcripts as the source. A first-round RT-PCR of the TCR CDR3 used the HTBI primer set. A single record per CDR3 protein comes from TCRdb applying MiXCR to the multiplex PCR reads. The sample shows some 800,000 distinct CDR3 sequences, about two fifths of them seen only once. Sequences were obtained from blood. Source of these receptors: a man younger than 30 with Graves' hyperthyroidism.

This chain uses TRBV29-1 with TRBJ2-3; TRBD2 is a possible D gene (5 bases). The CDR3 is 13 residues long. V lost 0 bases and J lost 5, with 9 bases in between. CDR1 is SQVTM, CDR2 ANQGSEA, per germline. This CDR3 reads CSVEEEVQDTQYF. The CDR3 nucleotides are TGCAGCGTTGAAGAGGAGGTACAAGATACGCAGTATTTT.

The gene calls are TRBV19 and TRBJ2-7, with a tentative D call TRBD2 (5 bases). Germline lookup yields CDR1 LNHDA and CDR2 SQIVND (reference sequence). The CDR3 has 15 residues. Between the trimmed V and J ends, which lost 1 base and 2 bases, there was a span of 12 bases. CDR3 region: CASSIGSGDTYEQYF. The CDR3 DNA follows: TGTGCCAGTAGTATAGGGAGCGGAGATACCTACGAGCAGTACTTC. Using reference TRBV19 and TRBJ2-7 for the parts outside the CDR3, the full variable domain is DGGITQSPKYLFRKEGQNVTLSCEQNLNHDAMYWYRQDPGQGLRLIYYSQIVNDFQKGDIAEGYSVSREKKESFPLTVTSAQKNPTAFYLCASSIGSGDTYEQYFGPGTRLTVT.

This clonotype came up many times. The rearrangement joins TRBV29-1 to TRBJ1-1; D ambiguous. Germline CDR1 SQVTM, CDR2 ANQGSEA. There are 13 residues in the CDR3. V was shortened by 2 bases and J by 3 bases, with 10 bases between the two germline ends. The DNA of the CDR3 is TGCAGCGTTGAACGGGATGGGGACACTGAAGCTTTCTTT. Protein product: CSVERDGDTEAFF. The full variable domain, rest sourced from reference TRBV29-1 and TRBJ1-1, is SAVISQKPSRDICQRGTSLTIQCQVDSQVTMMFWYRQQPGQSLTLIATANQGSEATYESGFVIDKFPISRPNLTFSTLTVSNMSPEDSSIYLCSVERDGDTEAFFGQGTRLTVV.

This clonotype was observed many times. The chain has TRBV7-2 and TRBJ1-2, with TRBD1 matching over 9 bases. This CDR3 comprises 15 residues. Per the germline V gene, CDR1 is SGHTA and CDR2 is FQGNSA. The J segment lost 2 bases and the V segment lost 2 bases, leaving 3 bases of the junction unmatched. The CDR3 coding sequence is TGTGCCAGCAGCTTAAAGGGACAGGGAAACTATGGCTACACCTTC. Its translation: CASSLKGQGNYGYTF.

This clonotype was observed a few times. The chain carries TRBV20-1 and TRBJ1-1; 7 bases align to TRBD1. Germline lookup yields CDR1 DFQATT and CDR2 SNEGSKA (reference sequence). Trimming cost V 6 bases and J 1 base; bases outside gene matches: 5. The CDR3 is 13 residues long. CDR3 residues: CSAPRDRNTEAFF. In nucleotides, the CDR3 is TGCAGTGCGCCTCGGGACAGGAACACTGAAGCTTTCTTT.

Ten or more counts support this clonotype. The chain links TRBV20-1 to TRBJ2-7, with 9 nucleotides matching TRBD1. V shed 6 bases, J shed 1 base, and the junction held 7 bases outside the gene matches. Germline CDR1 DFQATT, CDR2 SNEGSKA (reference sequence). The CDR3 runs 14 residues. The CDR3: CSALRDRASYEQYF. The CDR3 nucleotides are TGCAGTGCGCTCCGGGACAGGGCGTCCTACGAGCAGTACTTC.